Sequencing of this T cell receptor (beta chain) was carried out in a study of OX40 agonist ivuxolimab in advanced cancers. The CDR3 covers 12 residues. CDR1 SGDLS and CDR2 YYNGEE come from the germline V gene. V shed 5 bases and J shed 6 bases, with 10 bases lying between them. Repertoires were generated with immunoSEQ multiplex PCR, while TCRdb's copy carries only in-frame clones and drops some. The table has more than 50,000 clones, around 79% seen once; the top ten hold 1.2%. On this clone: Distinct nucleotide sequences in the sample also encode this CDR3.

V gene TRBV9 combines with J gene TRBJ2-3; TRBD1 might be the D (5 bases). Sequenced here: CD4+ or CD8+ T cells sorted from blood, sampled in a trial of the OX40 agonist ivuxolimab. This TCR was recovered from an adult with an advanced solid tumor such as melanoma, head and neck, liver or kidney cancer. The CDR3 bases are TGTGCCAGCAGTCCAGGGTGGGATACGCAGTATTTT. The encoded protein is CASSPGWDTQYF.